This TCR beta chain was documented in a study of T cell repertoires in cytomegalovirus infection. Study-level findings and limits: CMV-specific TCR beta clonotypes restricted by HLA-C were the ones dominating the ex vivo response. Identification of carriers of CMV plus the relevant HLA was achieved through cumulative public TCR beta family frequency.

V lost 5 bases, J lost 8 bases, and 12 bases stayed unmatched. Germline V lookup: CDR1 LNHDA, CDR2 SQIVND (reference sequence). The CDR3 sequence is 17 residues long. MiXCR was run by TCRdb on the reads, yielding one entry per CDR3 protein. The data contain some 900,000 distinct CDR3 sequences, around a third of them singletons. This clonotype was detected a few times. Its antigen remains unidentified. The clonotype comes from a human donor in good health (CMV status not recorded). Some clones in this sample may be carry-over from other donors' samples. The chain is built from TRBV19 and TRBJ2-1; 13 bases agree with TRBD2. The sequencing used cultured CD8+ T cells from PBMCs, collected from culture after CMV antigen stimulation. The CDR3 sequence is CASSSWTSGGPWDEQFF. In DNA, the CDR3 is TGTGCCAGTAGTTCGTGGACTAGCGGGGGTCCGTGGGATGAGCAGTTCTTC.